This T cell receptor (beta chain) is drawn from a study of T cells after yellow fever vaccination. The wider study: Any fraction with a low cell number was prepared using SMART-Seq v4 Ultra Low Input.

In regard to this clonotype: The antigen is unknown.

Notes on the study in general: Contaminants from the bulk population, in the form of abundant clonotypes, could be found in FACS-sorted repertoires.

TCRdb processed the 5' RACE reads anew with MiXCR; each CDR3 protein has one entry. The data hold about 260,000 distinct CDR3 sequences, with 10% to 15% observed a single time. Material: CD4+ T cells sorted from PBMCs, obtained 45 days after the yellow fever booster vaccination. The clonotype was recovered from a man between 25 and 39 years old who received the YFV17D yellow fever vaccine.

DNA for the CDR3: TGTGCCAGCAGCAGACAGAATAATGAAAAACTGTTTTTT. Translated, it gives CASSRQNNEKLFF. The chain carries TRBV7-9 and TRBJ1-4; perhaps TRBD1 as D (5 bases). CDR3 size: 13 residues. Looked up from germline, CDR1 is SEHNR and CDR2 is FQNEAQ (reference sequence). V lost 5 bases and J lost 4, with 8 bases in between.